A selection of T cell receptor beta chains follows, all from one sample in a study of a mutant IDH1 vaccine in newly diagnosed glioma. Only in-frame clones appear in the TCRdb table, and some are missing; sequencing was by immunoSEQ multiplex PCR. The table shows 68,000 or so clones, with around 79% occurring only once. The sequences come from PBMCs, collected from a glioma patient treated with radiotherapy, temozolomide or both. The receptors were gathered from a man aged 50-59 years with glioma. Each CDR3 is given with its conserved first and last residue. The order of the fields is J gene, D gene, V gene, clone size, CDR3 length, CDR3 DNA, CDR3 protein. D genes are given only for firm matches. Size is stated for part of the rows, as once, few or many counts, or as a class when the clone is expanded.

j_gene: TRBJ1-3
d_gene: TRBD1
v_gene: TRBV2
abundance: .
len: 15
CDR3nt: TGTGCCAGCAGGAGGACAGGGGAAGCTGGAAACACCATATATTTT
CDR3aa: CASRRTGEAGNTIYF

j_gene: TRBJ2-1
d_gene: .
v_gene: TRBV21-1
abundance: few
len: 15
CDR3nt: TGTGCCAGCAACGCAACTAGCGGGGGCGGGGATGAGCAGTTCTTC
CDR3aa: CASNATSGGGDEQFF

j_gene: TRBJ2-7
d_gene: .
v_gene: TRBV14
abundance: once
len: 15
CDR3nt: TGTGCCAGCAGCCAAGATCCGATGTCCTCCTACGAGCAGTACTTC
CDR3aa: CASSQDPMSSYEQYF

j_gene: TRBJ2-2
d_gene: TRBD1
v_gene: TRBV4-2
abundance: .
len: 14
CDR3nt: TGTGCCAGCAGCCCGCCCAGGGGGTCCGGGGAGCTGTTTTTT
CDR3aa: CASSPPRGSGELFF

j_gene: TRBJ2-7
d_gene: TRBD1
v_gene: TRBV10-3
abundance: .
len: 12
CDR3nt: TGTGCCATCAGCCAGGACAGGGGCGAGCAGTACTTC
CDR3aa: CAISQDRGEQYF

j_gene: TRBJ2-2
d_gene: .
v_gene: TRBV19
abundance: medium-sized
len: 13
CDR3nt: TGTGCCATTCGACCATCGAACACCGGGGAGCTGTTTTTT
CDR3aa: CAIRPSNTGELFF

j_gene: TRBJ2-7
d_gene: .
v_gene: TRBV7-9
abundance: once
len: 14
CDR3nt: TGTGCCAGCAGCTTAGCGGAGGGGGTTGGCGAGCAGTACTTC
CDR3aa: CASSLAEGVGEQYF

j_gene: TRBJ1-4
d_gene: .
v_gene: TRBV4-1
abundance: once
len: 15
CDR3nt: TGCGCCAGCAGCCAAGATGGCAGACATAATGAAAAACTGTTTTTT
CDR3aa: CASSQDGRHNEKLFF

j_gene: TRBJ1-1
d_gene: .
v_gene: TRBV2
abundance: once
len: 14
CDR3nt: TGTGCCAGCAGTGAATGGGACGAAACCCTTGAAGCTTTCTTT
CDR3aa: CASSEWDETLEAFF

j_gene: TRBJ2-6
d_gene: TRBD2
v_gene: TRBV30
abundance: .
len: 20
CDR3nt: TGTGCCTGGAGTTTGTCAGGAGCTGGATGGGGGGGCTCTGGGGCCAACGTCCTGACTTTC
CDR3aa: CAWSLSGAGWGGSGANVLTF

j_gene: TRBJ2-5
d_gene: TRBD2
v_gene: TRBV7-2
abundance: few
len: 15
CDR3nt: TGTGCCAGCAACCCGCCGGGGGGAGGTCAAGGGACCCAGTACTTC
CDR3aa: CASNPPGGGQGTQYF

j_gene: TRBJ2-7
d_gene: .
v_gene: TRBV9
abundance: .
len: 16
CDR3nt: TGTGCCAGCAGCGTAGCTGAGGGCGGGGTCTCCTACGAGCAGTACTTC
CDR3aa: CASSVAEGGVSYEQYF

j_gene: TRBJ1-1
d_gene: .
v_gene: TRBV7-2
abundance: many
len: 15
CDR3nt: TGTGCCAGCAGCTTACTCCCCTTTTTGGGCACTGAAGCTTTCTTT
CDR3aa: CASSLLPFLGTEAFF

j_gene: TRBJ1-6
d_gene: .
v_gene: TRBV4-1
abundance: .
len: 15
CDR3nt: TGCGCCAGCAGCCAAGCTCGGGGGGACAATTCACCCCTCCACTTT
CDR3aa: CASSQARGDNSPLHF

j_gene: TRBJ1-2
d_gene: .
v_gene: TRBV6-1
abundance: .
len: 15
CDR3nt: TGTGCCAGCGGTGACAGGAGAACATACAACTATGGCTACACCTTC
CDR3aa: CASGDRRTYNYGYTF

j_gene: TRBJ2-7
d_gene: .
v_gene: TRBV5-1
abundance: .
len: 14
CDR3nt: TGCGCCAGCAGCTTGGTTCAGGGGCCGGGCGAGCAGTACTTC
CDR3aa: CASSLVQGPGEQYF

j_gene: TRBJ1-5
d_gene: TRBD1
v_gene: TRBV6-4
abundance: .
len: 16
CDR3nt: TGTGCCAGCAGGAACCACAGGGGGCGCGGCAATCAGCCCCAGCATTTT
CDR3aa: CASRNHRGRGNQPQHF

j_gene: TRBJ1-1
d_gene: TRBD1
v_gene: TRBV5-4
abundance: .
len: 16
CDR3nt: TGTGCCAGCAGCAAGGGACAGGTGGGTGGGGTCACTGAAGCTTTCTTT
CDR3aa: CASSKGQVGGVTEAFF

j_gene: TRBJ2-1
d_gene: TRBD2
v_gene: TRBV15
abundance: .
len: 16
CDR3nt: TGTGCCACCAGCCGCCCCGGACTAGCGAGGCGAGGTGAGCAGTTCTTC
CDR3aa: CATSRPGLARRGEQFF

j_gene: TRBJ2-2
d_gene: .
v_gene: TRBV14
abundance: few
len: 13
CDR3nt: TGTGCCAGCAGCCAAGATGTATCCGGGGAGCTGTTTTTT
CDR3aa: CASSQDVSGELFF